The following is a TCR beta chain sequence with its context. Ten or more counts support this clonotype. Its antigen remains unidentified. The record has no base qualities; no much larger clone is one base away. The sample originates from a study of T cells in Graves' hyperthyroidism and ophthalmopathy (dated by TCRdb to between 2018 and 2020). Turning to the overall study: Peripheral blood samples were taken at initial diagnosis, before any treatment was given. To identify distinguishing TCR V-J signatures, a discovery cohort of around 100 patients was used, comprising 43 with Graves' ophthalmopathy and roughly 60 with stable Graves' hyperthyroidism. Prospective prediction of ophthalmopathy was tested in an independent validation cohort of about 19 hyperthyroidism patients and approximately 17 patients who later progressed to ophthalmopathy. For training and testing, the 100 or so patients in the discovery cohort were randomly divided in a 7:3 ratio. Thyroid tissue and blood T-cell repertoires from over 5 Graves' hyperthyroidism patients were also compared in the study. After sampling, hyperthyroidism patients received methimazole starting at 30 mg daily, and ophthalmopathy patients received high-dose intravenous methylprednisolone. TCR Vbeta CDR3 sequencing of fewer than 150 peripheral blood samples (more than 40 ophthalmopathy, approximately 80 hyperthyroidism and some 17 progressor patients) is reported in the paper.

In the germline V gene (reference sequence), CDR1 corresponds to LGHDT and CDR2 to YNNKEL. At the junction V is shortened by 4 bases and J by 1 base, with 10 bases in between. The CDR3 holds 14 amino acids from the cysteine to the phenylalanine. The only DNA kept is the CDR3, 42 bases in frame from the first base. Points the paper makes about the study in general: In cross-validation, a model built on a 13 V-J signature told ophthalmopathy apart from stable hyperthyroidism with 87.88% sensitivity and approximately 81% specificity, and in testing the same model reached 80%/75%. No statistical method was used to set the sample size in advance, and investigators knew the group allocation. Most expanded thyroid clonotypes (frequency above 0.001) were also detected in blood, suggesting blood repertoires may reflect thyroid immune responses. During validation, the model predicted progression to ophthalmopathy a median of around six months ahead of onset, with around 71% sensitivity and 72% to 80% specificity.

Amplification of TCR beta CDR3 regions was carried out from RNA transcripts. For the first round of RT-PCR on the TCR CDR3, the HTBI primer set was used together with the Qiagen OneStep RT-PCR kit. A second multiplex PCR round built the libraries, followed by size selection and purification. Paired-end sequencing of the libraries was performed with 100 bp reads on an Illumina HiSeq2000. Per the original workflow: Raw data were processed with SOAPnuke, discarding reads with adapters, uncalled bases, mean Phred below 15, or no exact constant-primer or identifier match. High-quality paired reads were merged using COPE v1.2.5, and each unique nucleotide sequence was defined as a clonotype. MiTCR v1.1 was used to align clonotypes to the IMGT TRBV, TRBD and TRBJ reference segments. The analysis was restricted to V-J combinations with a frequency above 0.0001, which together covered 99% to 99.2% of the repertoires. The TCS score was defined as the ratio of F50 (clonal expansion) to E x V (chaos), calculated using BLOSUM62-based TCRdist between CDR3 peptides within each V-J. Welch's t-statistics and random forest reduced fewer than 550 V-J features to about 13, which were used in a naive Bayes classifier (R e1071). TCRdb reanalyzed the raw reads on its own, using fastp at Q25 for trimming and MiXCR for clone calling, and kept in-frame beta chains. CDR3 protein duplicates are merged, each entry listing the most common genes and DNA. The V and J calls follow TCRdb's processing rather than the paper's. The sample table holds 350,000 to 500,000 distinct CDR3 sequences, of which around 15% were seen once. Approximately 5.8% of the sample is in the top ten clones.

Stable Graves' hyperthyroidism was defined as the absence of progression to ophthalmopathy over 18 months of follow-up. Hyperthyroidism patients were newly diagnosed, had a disease duration of under 2 months, and were aged 18 to 65 years. Patients with uncontrolled infections, other autoimmune diseases, pregnancy or lactation were excluded. Diagnoses were based on clinical symptoms, serum thyroxine and TRAb, thyroid ultrasound and orbital computed tomography. Ficoll-Paque density gradient centrifugation was used to isolate PBMCs from about 9.4 ml of fresh peripheral blood. Trizol reagent was used to extract total RNA, and RNA quality was then checked on an Agilent 2100 Bioanalyzer.

This chain joins TRBV3-1 to TRBJ1-1; the D gene is not confidently resolved. The receptor comes from a woman aged 18-35 years with Graves' hyperthyroidism. Material for sequencing was blood. The CDR3 corresponds to CASSPTPGNTEAFF. The DNA sequence is as follows: TGTGCCAGCAGCCCGACTCCGGGGAACACTGAAGCTTTCTTT.